This entry concerns a single T cell receptor beta chain. The CDR3 contains 15 residues. V lost 6 bases and J 7 bases, leaving 16 bases between the germline ends. CDR1 is MNHEY, CDR2 SVGAGI, per germline. The sample originates from a study of shared T cell receptors in the human thymus. The protocol was immunoSEQ multiplex PCR, while the TCRdb copy is restricted to in-frame clones and leaves out a portion. This table holds 720,000 or so clones, roughly 85% found once. The data were also submitted as part of a second study, on human thymus T cells. That source notes: Thymus tissue for the work was resected from patients undergoing corrective heart surgery. What appeared biased in thymic and blood repertoires was the usage of V and J genes.

V usage is TRBV6-5 and J usage is TRBJ1-6; no clear D. Sequencing was done on a sample of thymocytes. This TCR was sampled from a girl under three years old with a congenital heart defect. The CDR3 DNA follows: TGTGCCAGCAGCTCAAAATTGAAGCGGAATTCACCCCTCCACTTT. Translated: CASSSKLKRNSPLHF.